This entry lists 8 T cell receptor beta chains sequenced from one sample in a study of cytomegalovirus exposure and HLA in healthy donors. The repertoire was sequenced with immunoSEQ multiplex PCR; TCRdb's copy has only in-frame clones and lacks some. The sample has about 130,000 clones; 89% are singletons. The specimen sequenced was PBMCs. The receptors originated from a woman aged 18-30 years in good health and CMV-seronegative.

V and J are TRBV29-1 and TRBJ2-1; D is unclear. Trimming pared 2 bases from V and 2 bases from J, leaving 7 bases between. The germline V gene encodes CDR1 SQVTM and CDR2 ANQGSEA. This CDR3 is built from 13 residues. CDR3: CSVETHTYNEQFF. CDR3 coding DNA: TGCAGCGTTGAAACTCATACCTACAATGAGCAGTTCTTC.

The V gene is TRBV28, the J gene TRBJ2-7; 9 bases map to TRBD1. After removal of 4 bases from V and 3 bases from J, the junction contained 7 bases not matched to a gene. Germline V lookup: CDR1 MDHEN, CDR2 SYDVKM. The CDR3 loop spans 15 amino acids. Written as DNA, the CDR3 is TGTGCCAGCAGTTGGGGACAGGGTAGAATCTACGAGCAGTACTTC. Its translation: CASSWGQGRIYEQYF.

The CDR3 region is CARRQGFSNYGYTF. The CDR3, as DNA: TGTGCCCGTAGACAGGGGTTTTCCAACTATGGCTACACCTTC. The chain employs TRBV30 and TRBJ1-2, with 8 bases that match TRBD1. The V gene's germline CDR1 is GTSNPN and CDR2 SVGIG (reference sequence). The CDR3 runs 14 residues. Trimming cost V 8 bases and J 2 bases; bases outside gene matches: 10.

This sequence joins TRBV27 and TRBJ1-1, with D maybe TRBD1 (5 bases). The CDR3 consists of 14 residues. Trimming shortened V by 3 bases and J by 3 bases, and 11 bases separated the two germline ends. The germline V gene encodes CDR1 MNHEY and CDR2 SMNVEV (reference sequence). The CDR3 nucleotides are TGTGCCAGCAGTTTCCTCGGGGGTTACACTGAAGCTTTCTTT. Amino acids: CASSFLGGYTEAFF.

The chain couples TRBV7-9 to TRBJ2-5; D is ambiguous. Germline-derived CDR1 and CDR2 are SEHNR and FQNEAQ (reference sequence). CDR3 size: 12 residues. Trimming shortened V by 3 bases and J by 5 bases, and 7 bases separated the two germline ends. CDR3 DNA: TGTGCCAGCAGCTTTCTCTCGGAGACCCAGTACTTC. It is translated as CASSFLSETQYF.

This rearrangement joins TRBV5-6 to TRBJ2-3, with TRBD2 as a possible D gene (5 bases). Trimming shortened V by 3 bases and J by 2 bases, and 10 bases separated the two germline ends. CDR3 length equals 14 residues. The germline CDR1 and CDR2 sequences are SGHDT and YYEEEE. The CDR3 DNA sequence: TGTGCCAGCAGCTCAGGACTTGTCACAGATACGCAGTATTTT. This gives the protein CASSSGLVTDTQYF. The entire variable domain, with the rest obtained from reference TRBV5-6 and TRBJ2-3, is as follows: DAGVTQSPTHLIKTRGQQVTLRCSPKSGHDTVSWYQQALGQGPQFIFQYYEEEERQRGNFPDRFSGHQFPNYSSELNVNALLLGDSALYLCASSSGLVTDTQYFGPGTRLTVL.

The chain recombines TRBV29-1 with TRBJ2-7; 10 nucleotides match TRBD2. The J segment lost 5 bases and the V segment lost 7 bases, leaving 11 bases of the junction unmatched. CDR1 is SQVTM, CDR2 ANQGSEA, per germline. This CDR3 has 14 amino acids. CDR3 DNA sequence: TGCAGCGGAGACAGGGGACTAGCGAGACACGAGCAGTACTTC. Protein sequence: CSGDRGLARHEQYF.

The rearrangement joins TRBV2 to TRBJ1-5, with a possible D match to TRBD1 (6 bases). Trimming shortened V by 4 bases and J by 0 bases, and 10 bases separated the two germline ends. The CDR3 contains 15 residues. The germline V gene has CDR1 SNHLY and CDR2 FYNNEI. Written as DNA, the CDR3 is TGTGCCAGCAGTGGAAGGACAGCTAGCAATCAGCCCCAGCATTTT. It encodes CASSGRTASNQPQHF.